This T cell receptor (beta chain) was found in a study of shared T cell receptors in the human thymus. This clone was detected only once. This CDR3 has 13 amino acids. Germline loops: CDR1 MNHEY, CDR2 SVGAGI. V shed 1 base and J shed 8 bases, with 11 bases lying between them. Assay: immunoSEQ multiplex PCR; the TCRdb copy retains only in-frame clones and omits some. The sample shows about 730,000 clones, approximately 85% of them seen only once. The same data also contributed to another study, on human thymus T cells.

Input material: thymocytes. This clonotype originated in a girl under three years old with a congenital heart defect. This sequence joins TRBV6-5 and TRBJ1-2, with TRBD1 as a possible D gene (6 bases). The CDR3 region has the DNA TGTGCCAGCAGTTACTGGGGGCTGGGAGGCTACACCTTC. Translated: CASSYWGLGGYTF.